This T cell receptor (beta chain) was captured in a study of graft-versus-host responses after intestinal transplantation. Study-wide points: GvH clones were found in recipient marrow; some appeared first in ileum or blood.

J gave up 2 bases and V 3 bases, and 2 bases lay outside the gene matches. The germline V gene encodes CDR1 SGDLS and CDR2 YYNGEE. There are 15 residues in the CDR3. Data came from immunoSEQ multiplex PCR; TCRdb stores just in-frame clones and leaves some out. This sample has some 9,800 clones, with around 91% found just once. Remarks on this clone: Its antigen remains unknown.

This receptor was taken from a human patient who received an intestinal transplant, so some T cells may come from the graft donor. The sample consisted of PBMCs, taken roughly 43 days after intestinal transplant. The chain combines TRBV9 with TRBJ2-2; 9 bases line up with TRBD2. The CDR3 region has the DNA TGTGCCAGCAGCGACGGGACTAGCAACACCGGGGAGCTGTTTTTT. Protein: CASSDGTSNTGELFF.